One sample yielded the 32 T cell receptor beta chains listed below, sequenced in a study of OX40 agonist ivuxolimab in advanced cancers. Sequenced by immunoSEQ multiplex PCR; TCRdb stores in-frame clones only, minus some. The table records nearly 80,000 clones, roughly 88% of them present only once. The material sequenced was CD4+ or CD8+ T cells sorted from blood, taken in a trial of the OX40 agonist ivuxolimab. The receptors shown here come from an adult with an advanced solid tumor such as melanoma, head and neck, liver or kidney cancer.

The chain couples TRBV4-2 to TRBJ1-2; 7 bases are a match to TRBD1. The germline V gene encodes CDR1 LGHNA and CDR2 YNFKEQ. This CDR3 is 16 amino acids long. J gave up 4 bases and V 1 base, and 9 bases lay outside the gene matches. The CDR3 sequence: CASSQAHDRVGYGYTF. In nucleotides, the CDR3 is TGTGCCAGCAGCCAAGCCCACGACAGGGTTGGCTATGGCTACACCTTC.

The chain recombines TRBV28 with TRBJ1-6, with D possibly matching TRBD1 (5 bases). V was cut by 2 bases and J by 7 bases, with 18 bases left in between. Germline V gene lookup returns CDR1 MDHEN and CDR2 SYDVKM. This CDR3 is built from 17 residues. In nucleotides, the CDR3 is TGTGCCAGCAGTTTAGGCTCCGGGGCAGGGAGGAATTCACCCCTCCACTTT. It specifies CASSLGSGAGRNSPLHF.

The chain uses TRBV7-2 and TRBJ2-2; D gene unclear. The CDR3 has 14 amino acids. V was shortened by 0 bases and J by 4 bases, with 6 bases between the two germline ends. The germline V gene has CDR1 SGHTA and CDR2 FQGNSA. CDR3 protein: CASSLAKGTGELFF. As DNA, the CDR3 is TGTGCCAGCAGCTTAGCGAAGGGCACCGGGGAGCTGTTTTTT. The full variable domain, completed using reference TRBV7-2 and TRBJ2-2, is GAGVSQSPSNKVTEKGKDVELRCDPISGHTALYWYRQSLGQGLEFLIYFQGNSAPDKSGLPSDRFSAERTGGSVSTLTIQRTQQEDSAVYLCASSLAKGTGELFFGEGSRLTVL.

V gene TRBV27 combines with J gene TRBJ2-7; TRBD2 aligns across 10 bases. V trimming: 0 bases; J trimming: 7 bases; junction bases outside the gene matches: 9. CDR1 and CDR2 (germline): MNHEY, SMNVEV (reference sequence). This CDR3 has 16 amino acids. The DNA for the CDR3 is TGTGCCAGCAGTTTATCGATAGCGGGGGGTCTAAAGGAGCAGTACTTC. It yields the protein CASSLSIAGGLKEQYF.

The V gene is TRBV6-5, the J gene TRBJ1-5; TRBD1 matches 9 bases. The CDR3 loop spans 14 amino acids. Germline assignment: CDR1 MNHEY and CDR2 SVGAGI. The V and J ends lost 3 bases and 4 bases, in that order; junction bases with no gene match: 1. CDR3 DNA: TGTGCCAGCAGTTATGACAGGGGGAATCAGCCCCAGCATTTT. Amino acids: CASSYDRGNQPQHF.

The chain uses TRBV28 and TRBJ1-5; D ambiguous. The CDR3 length is 18 residues. V lost 6 bases to trimming and J lost 3 bases, with 24 bases between them. Germline V gene lookup returns CDR1 MDHEN and CDR2 SYDVKM. The CDR3 sequence: CASSHFGLSDKNNQPQHF. CDR3 coding DNA: TGTGCCAGCAGCCATTTCGGGCTGTCAGACAAAAACAATCAGCCCCAGCATTTT.

The V gene is TRBV5-4, the J gene TRBJ2-3; 10 positions match TRBD2. The CDR3 length is 15 residues. CDR1 and CDR2 from the germline V gene are SGHNT and YYREEE (reference sequence). Trimming took 0 bases from V and 5 from J; bases not matched to a gene: 3. The CDR3 spells CASSLVAGGGDTQYF. CDR3 nucleotide sequence: TGTGCCAGCAGCTTGGTAGCGGGGGGAGGAGATACGCAGTATTTT.

This chain uses TRBV5-6 with TRBJ1-4; D unclear. The CDR3 consists of 13 residues. V dropped 7 bases and J dropped 8 bases, with 15 bases sitting between them. The germline gives CDR1 SGHDT, CDR2 YYEEEE. CDR3 coding DNA: TGTGCCAGCCGGGAGTGGGTAGGGGAAAAACTGTTTTTT. Residues: CASREWVGEKLFF.

V and J are TRBV4-1 and TRBJ1-3; D gene uncertain. The V gene lost 1 base and the J gene lost 4 bases, with 14 bases spanning the gap. There are 16 residues in the CDR3. Germline V gives CDR1 MGHRA, CDR2 YSYEKL. The CDR3 loop is CASSQGPEGAGNTIYF. CDR3 coding DNA: TGCGCCAGCAGCCAAGGTCCCGAGGGCGCGGGAAACACCATATATTTT.

This chain's CDR3 is CASGTHREEQYF. CDR3 nucleotides: TGTGCTAGTGGTACCCACAGGGAAGAGCAGTACTTC. The rearrangement joins TRBV12-5 to TRBJ2-7; possible D gene TRBD1, 6 bases. This CDR3 contains 12 residues. V was trimmed by 5 bases and J by 7 bases, leaving 12 bases between them. Per germline, CDR1 LGHNT and CDR2 FRNRAP.

This clone is a singleton in its sample. The chain joins TRBV7-2 to TRBJ1-3; D might be TRBD1 (5 bases). This CDR3 contains 18 residues. Germline values: CDR1 SGHTA, CDR2 FQGNSA. With 0 bases removed from V and 0 bases from J, the gap between germline ends came to 15 bases. CDR3 bases: TGTGCCAGCAGCTTAGCCCGTCTGGGGCGCGCCTCTGGAAACACCATATATTTT. It encodes CASSLARLGRASGNTIYF.

CDR3 DNA sequence: TGTGCCAGCAGTAAGACCGGGACAGGGGGCGTGAACACTGAAGCTTTCTTT. The encoded protein is CASSKTGTGGVNTEAFF. The gene calls are TRBV28 and TRBJ1-1; 12 bases map to TRBD1. The V segment lost 5 bases and the J segment 0 bases; nucleotides outside the gene matches: 7. Germline V gives CDR1 MDHEN, CDR2 SYDVKM. The CDR3 has 17 residues.

The V gene is TRBV5-1, the J gene TRBJ1-1; D gene uncertain. The CDR3 has 14 residues. From germline, CDR1 is SGHRS and CDR2 YFSETQ. V lost 0 bases and J lost 1, with 7 bases in between. The CDR3 sequence: CASSLEKGNTEAFF. The CDR3 DNA is TGCGCCAGCAGCTTGGAAAAGGGGAACACTGAAGCTTTCTTT.

This clone was counted between two and nine times. The chain links TRBV2 to TRBJ1-6; D remains ambiguous. Germline V lookup: CDR1 SNHLY, CDR2 FYNNEI. The CDR3 sequence is 15 residues long. Trimming pared 2 bases from V and 7 bases from J, leaving 12 bases between. In DNA, the CDR3 is TGTGCCAGCAGTGAAAGGGATTCGACGAATTCACCCCTCCACTTT. Translating gives CASSERDSTNSPLHF.

J is TRBJ1-2 and V is TRBV6-1; possible D gene TRBD1, 5 bases. This CDR3 has 15 amino acids. CDR1 MNHNS and CDR2 SASEGT come from the germline V gene. The germline V and J ends were trimmed by 3 bases and 4 bases, with 15 bases remaining between them. The CDR3 sequence: CASSEGRGRGYGYTF. The CDR3 nucleotides read TGTGCCAGCAGTGAGGGGCGGGGACGGGGCTATGGCTACACCTTC.

The chain combines TRBV4-1 with TRBJ2-3, with a possible D match to TRBD1 (8 bases). This CDR3 contains 16 residues. Germline V gene lookup returns CDR1 MGHRA and CDR2 YSYEKL. Trimming left V 2 bases short and J 1 base short, with 13 bases between. Written as DNA, the CDR3 is TGCGCCAGCAGCCAAAGACAGGGGAGGGGCACAGATACGCAGTATTTT. Protein: CASSQRQGRGTDTQYF.

The V gene is TRBV2, the J gene TRBJ2-6; TRBD1 aligns across 8 bases. The germline CDR1 and CDR2 sequences are SNHLY and FYNNEI. The V gene end was trimmed by 4 bases and the J gene end by 4 bases; junction bases not matched to a gene: 6. The CDR3 is 16 amino acids. Here the CDR3 reads CASSAGGAGGANVLTF. CDR3 in DNA: TGTGCCAGCAGTGCAGGGGGCGCGGGAGGGGCCAACGTCCTGACTTTC.

V is TRBV15 and J is TRBJ2-3, with a weak D call TRBD2 (5 bases). From germline, CDR1 is LNHNV and CDR2 YYDKDF (reference sequence). V dropped 5 bases and J dropped 6 bases, with 18 bases sitting between them. The CDR3 length is 15 residues. As DNA, the CDR3 is TGTGCCACCAGCCGGAGTAGTTTGGCGGGTGATACGCAGTATTTT. Translating gives CATSRSSLAGDTQYF.

V and J are TRBV6-1 and TRBJ1-2, with D possibly TRBD1 on 5 matching bases. Germline V lookup: CDR1 MNHNS, CDR2 SASEGT. V dropped 1 base and J dropped 8 bases, with 11 bases sitting between them. The CDR3 has 13 amino acids. The CDR3 DNA follows: TGTGCCAGCAGTGAAGTAGGCCAGGGAGGCTACACCTTC. Protein product: CASSEVGQGGYTF.

The V and J genes are TRBV18 and TRBJ1-1; TRBD1 matches 9 bases. The CDR3 totals 15 residues. Trimming at V came to 3 bases and at J to 1 base, leaving 3 bases not matched to a gene. Germline assignment: CDR1 KGHSH and CDR2 LQKENI. The CDR3 coding sequence is TGTGCCAGCTCACCCACGACAGGGGGGAACACTGAAGCTTTCTTT. Translated: CASSPTTGGNTEAFF.

This chain links TRBV7-9 with TRBJ1-6; no definite D call. In germline, CDR1 is SEHNR, CDR2 FQNEAQ (reference sequence). The CDR3 loop spans 13 amino acids. Trimming removed 4 bases at V and 8 bases at J, with 9 bases between. CDR3 DNA: TGTGCCAGCAGCTCATCGCGGGATTCACCCCTCCACTTT. It yields the protein CASSSSRDSPLHF.

CDR3 sequence: CASRLPGNPSTDTQYF. The CDR3 coding sequence is TGTGCCAGCAGACTTCCCGGGAACCCTAGCACAGATACGCAGTATTTT. This chain uses TRBV28 with TRBJ2-3; possibly TRBD2 for D (5 bases). The CDR3 covers 16 residues. Germline CDR1 reads MDHEN; CDR2 reads SYDVKM. The ends were cut back, 6 bases at V and 0 bases at J, with 16 bases in the middle.

The rearrangement uses TRBV5-4 and TRBJ1-1; 7 nucleotides align to TRBD1. The CDR3 is 15 amino acids. CDR1 and CDR2 from the germline V gene are SGHNT and YYREEE (reference sequence). With 4 bases clipped from V and 3 bases from J, the junction kept 9 bases outside the gene matches. The DNA of the CDR3 is TGTGCCAGCAGCCCGACAGGGTATCCTCACACTGAAGCTTTCTTT. This sequence encodes CASSPTGYPHTEAFF.

CDR3 in amino acids: CSVGSGTLNTEAFF. DNA for the CDR3: TGCAGCGTGGGTTCCGGGACATTGAACACTGAAGCTTTCTTT. The V call is TRBV29-1, the J call TRBJ1-1; TRBD1 might be the D (6 bases). The CDR3 spans 14 residues. V was pared by 6 bases and J by 0 bases, with 14 bases between. Germline CDR1 SQVTM, CDR2 ANQGSEA. The whole variable domain, remainder taken from reference TRBV29-1 and TRBJ1-1, is SAVISQKPSRDICQRGTSLTIQCQVDSQVTMMFWYRQQPGQSLTLIATANQGSEATYESGFVIDKFPISRPNLTFSTLTVSNMSPEDSSIYLCSVGSGTLNTEAFFGQGTRLTVV.

The chain couples TRBV5-8 to TRBJ1-2; a weak D match, TRBD1 (5 bases). From germline, CDR1 is SGHTS and CDR2 YDEGEE. V lost 4 bases and J 2 bases, leaving 15 bases between the germline ends. The CDR3 extends over 15 amino acids. The CDR3 region is CASSTTGRANYGYTF. CDR3 coding DNA: TGTGCCAGCAGCACCACGGGACGGGCAAACTATGGCTACACCTTC.

The chain combines TRBV5-1 with TRBJ1-4, with TRBD1 matching 7 bases. The junction had 5 bases not matched to a gene; V was cut back by 1 base and J by 8 bases. CDR3 length equals 14 residues. CDR1 and CDR2 (germline): SGHRS, YFSETQ. DNA of the CDR3: TGCGCCAGCAGCTTGTTAGGGACAGACGAAAAACTGTTTTTT. Translated, it gives CASSLLGTDEKLFF.

The chain employs TRBV20-1 and TRBJ1-1; maybe TRBD1 (6 bases). V lost 6 bases, J lost 3 bases, and 8 bases lay in between. The CDR3 has 11 amino acids. Germline CDR1 is DFQATT and CDR2 is SNEGSKA (reference sequence). DNA for the CDR3: TGCAGTGCACCAGGGGACACTGAAGCTTTCTTT. Protein sequence: CSAPGDTEAFF.

In this sample, this clone turned up a few times. The chain combines TRBV7-9 with TRBJ2-1; 7 bases match TRBD1. CDR3 length: 12 residues. Per the germline V gene, CDR1 is SEHNR and CDR2 is FQNEAQ (reference sequence). Germline trimming cut 5 bases from V and 13 bases from J; bases unmatched to any gene: 8. This chain's CDR3 is CASSRGTVEQFF. CDR3 bases: TGTGCCAGCAGCCGAGGGACAGTGGAACAGTTCTTC.

This clone was seen a single time. This chain uses TRBV28 with TRBJ1-5, with TRBD1 matching 9 bases. Germline CDR1 reads MDHEN; CDR2 reads SYDVKM. Germline trimming cut 6 bases from V and 8 bases from J; bases unmatched to any gene: 8. CDR3 length: 14 residues. The CDR3 DNA reads TGTGCCAGCAGACCGAATGACAGGGGGAAGCCCCAGCATTTT. Translating it yields CASRPNDRGKPQHF.

This rearrangement joins TRBV30 to TRBJ2-5; the D gene is possibly TRBD2 (6 bases). This CDR3 comprises 13 residues. From germline, CDR1 is GTSNPN and CDR2 SVGIG (reference sequence). V lost 2 bases to trimming and J lost 5 bases, with 12 bases between them. The CDR3 nucleotides read TGTGCCTGGAGTCCCCGGGGAGGCGAGACCCAGTACTTC. This translates into CAWSPRGGETQYF.

The V gene is TRBV14, the J gene TRBJ1-2; a possible D gene is TRBD1 (5 bases). The CDR3 sequence is 13 residues long. Germline V gene data show CDR1 as SGHDN and CDR2 as FVKESK. V was pared by 4 bases and J by 3 bases, with 9 bases between. Written as DNA, the CDR3 is TGTGCCAGCAGCCCCGACAGAGACTATGGCTACACCTTC. Translation gives CASSPDRDYGYTF.

The chain recombines TRBV28 with TRBJ1-5; 9 bases line up with TRBD1. Germline trimming cut 6 bases from V and 7 bases from J; bases unmatched to any gene: 13. This CDR3 is 16 amino acids long. Germline V gene sequence: CDR1 MDHEN, CDR2 SYDVKM. This chain's CDR3 is CASSTPGTGPGQPQHF. The CDR3 region has the DNA TGTGCCAGCAGCACCCCCGGGACAGGGCCGGGGCAGCCCCAGCATTTT. The full variable domain, completed using reference TRBV28 and TRBJ1-5, is DVKVTQSSRYLVKRTGEKVFLECVQDMDHENMFWYRQDPGLGLRLIYFSYDVKMKEKGDIPEGYSVSREKKERFSLILESASTNQTSMYLCASSTPGTGPGQPQHFGDGTRLSIL.